These T cell receptor beta chains were read from a single sample in a study of shared clonotypes between healthy human individuals. The assay was immunoSEQ multiplex PCR, and TCRdb's table has in-frame clones only and misses some. The data show over 1.4 million clones, 96% seen once. Sample: naive CD4+ T cells sorted from blood. These receptors all stem from a man between 25 and 39 years old in good health. The CDR3 runs from the conserved cysteine through the conserved F or W. A D gene is named only where the DNA matches it firmly. The size field is filled for only some rows; it gives once, few, many or a size class.

size: .
J: TRBJ2-1
D: .
V: TRBV10-3
CDR3: CAISNIDEQFF
DNA: TGTGCCATCAGCAATATCGATGAGCAGTTCTTC

size: few
J: TRBJ1-2
D: .
V: TRBV28
CDR3: CASSLGDYGYTF
DNA: TGTGCCAGCAGTTTAGGGGATTATGGCTACACCTTC

size: .
J: TRBJ1-1
D: .
V: TRBV28
CDR3: CASSPRGEAFF
DNA: TGTGCCAGCAGCCCCCGAGGGGAAGCTTTCTTT

size: .
J: TRBJ2-3
D: .
V: TRBV25-1
CDR3: CASSERTDTQYF
DNA: TGTGCCAGCAGTGAACGCACAGATACGCAGTATTTT

size: .
J: TRBJ1-2
D: .
V: TRBV5-8
CDR3: CASRGGNYGYTF
DNA: TGTGCCAGCAGGGGGGGAAACTATGGCTACACCTTC

size: .
J: TRBJ2-1
D: .
V: TRBV10-2
CDR3: CASSGKTGFLMDEQFF
DNA: TGCGCCAGCAGTGGGAAGACAGGTTTTCTTATGGATGAGCAGTTCTTC

size: .
J: TRBJ2-2
D: TRBD1
V: TRBV11-2
CDR3: CASSLDRGQSGELFF
DNA: TGTGCCAGCAGCTTAGATAGGGGACAGTCCGGGGAGCTGTTTTTT

size: .
J: TRBJ2-1
D: .
V: TRBV10-1
CDR3: CASSGTASSYNEQFF
DNA: TGCGCCAGCAGTGGTACGGCGAGCTCCTACAATGAGCAGTTCTTC

size: .
J: TRBJ2-1
D: .
V: TRBV5-1
CDR3: CASSQNRVPNNEQFF
DNA: TGCGCCAGCAGCCAGAACCGGGTCCCGAACAATGAGCAGTTCTTC

size: .
J: TRBJ2-3
D: TRBD2
V: TRBV28
CDR3: CASSLTEASGRGTDTQYF
DNA: TGTGCCAGCAGTCTCACTGAGGCTAGCGGGAGAGGTACAGATACGCAGTATTTT

size: .
J: TRBJ2-1
D: .
V: TRBV28
CDR3: CASSLRGLLTYNEQFF
DNA: TGTGCCAGCAGTTTAAGAGGGCTTCTAACCTACAATGAGCAGTTCTTC

size: .
J: TRBJ1-5
D: .
V: TRBV13
CDR3: CASSLSTAKHQPQHF
DNA: TGTGCCAGCAGCTTATCCACAGCGAAACATCAGCCCCAGCATTTT

size: .
J: TRBJ2-7
D: TRBD1
V: TRBV29-1
CDR3: CSVGVTGFNEQYF
DNA: TGCAGCGTGGGGGTGACAGGGTTCAACGAGCAGTACTTC

size: .
J: TRBJ2-7
D: TRBD1
V: TRBV7-6
CDR3: CASSLGQGAYEQYF
DNA: TGTGCCAGCAGCTTAGGACAGGGCGCCTACGAGCAGTACTTC

size: .
J: TRBJ2-7
D: .
V: TRBV20-1
CDR3: CSVFDSYEQYF
DNA: TGCAGCGTCTTCGATTCCTACGAGCAGTACTTC

size: once
J: TRBJ2-1
D: TRBD2
V: TRBV13
CDR3: CASSLEGAGERAEQFF
DNA: TGTGCCAGCAGCTTAGAAGGAGCGGGAGAAAGGGCTGAGCAGTTCTTC

size: .
J: TRBJ2-3
D: TRBD1
V: TRBV15
CDR3: CATRTGRGTDTQYF
DNA: TGTGCCACGAGGACAGGGCGGGGCACAGATACGCAGTATTTT

size: .
J: TRBJ1-4
D: .
V: TRBV7-2
CDR3: CASSPLGGVATNEKLFF
DNA: TGTGCCAGCAGCCCCCTCGGGGGCGTCGCAACTAATGAAAAACTGTTTTTT

size: .
J: TRBJ1-5
D: TRBD1
V: TRBV6-5
CDR3: CASSRTGGPIQPQHF
DNA: TGTGCCAGCAGCCGGACAGGGGGGCCTATCCAGCCCCAGCATTTT

size: .
J: TRBJ2-3
D: .
V: TRBV7-9
CDR3: CASSLGGTDTQYF
DNA: TGTGCCAGCAGCTTAGGCGGCACAGATACGCAGTATTTT

size: .
J: TRBJ2-1
D: .
V: TRBV5-1
CDR3: CASSGREYNEQFF
DNA: TGCGCCAGCAGTGGTCGGGAGTACAATGAGCAGTTCTTC

size: .
J: TRBJ1-5
D: .
V: TRBV28
CDR3: CASSVQKGSNQPQHF
DNA: TGTGCCAGCAGTGTGCAAAAAGGAAGCAATCAGCCCCAGCATTTT

size: .
J: TRBJ2-7
D: .
V: TRBV5-1
CDR3: CASSLGQGGPTNVYEQYF
DNA: TGCGCCAGCAGCTTGGGTCAGGGGGGACCCACAAATGTCTACGAGCAGTACTTC

size: .
J: TRBJ1-4
D: .
V: TRBV28
CDR3: CAAQVPHGDEKLFF
DNA: TGTGCCGCTCAGGTCCCACACGGCGATGAAAAACTGTTTTTT

size: .
J: TRBJ2-7
D: TRBD1
V: TRBV27
CDR3: CASSSDRGSSYEQYF
DNA: TGTGCCAGCAGTTCGGACAGGGGGTCCTCCTACGAGCAGTACTTC

size: .
J: TRBJ2-5
D: .
V: TRBV11-2
CDR3: CASSPRQVPWWAQYF
DNA: TGTGCCAGCAGCCCCAGACAGGTTCCTTGGTGGGCCCAGTACTTC

size: .
J: TRBJ2-1
D: TRBD2
V: TRBV19
CDR3: CASSKREGMYNEQFF
DNA: TGTGCCAGTAGTAAGCGGGAGGGCATGTACAATGAGCAGTTCTTC

size: .
J: TRBJ2-6
D: .
V: TRBV28
CDR3: CASSTTGYPGANVLTF
DNA: TGTGCCAGCAGTACCACTGGATATCCTGGGGCCAACGTCCTGACTTTC

size: .
J: TRBJ2-5
D: .
V: TRBV5-1
CDR3: CASSLEVQETQYF
DNA: TGCGCCAGCAGCCTAGAAGTTCAAGAGACCCAGTACTTC

size: .
J: TRBJ2-1
D: .
V: TRBV27
CDR3: CASSLGNRENEQFF
DNA: TGTGCCAGCAGTCTCGGAAACAGGGAGAATGAGCAGTTCTTC

size: .
J: TRBJ2-1
D: TRBD2
V: TRBV15
CDR3: CATSVLPSGSYNEQFF
DNA: TGTGCCACCAGCGTACTACCTAGCGGGAGCTACAATGAGCAGTTCTTC

size: .
J: TRBJ2-5
D: TRBD2
V: TRBV29-1
CDR3: CSVALAGIETQYF
DNA: TGCAGCGTTGCTCTAGCGGGGATAGAGACCCAGTACTTC

size: .
J: TRBJ1-2
D: .
V: TRBV19
CDR3: CASSRDRTYGYTF
DNA: TGTGCCAGTAGTCGAGACCGGACCTATGGCTACACCTTC

size: .
J: TRBJ2-5
D: TRBD2
V: TRBV7-6
CDR3: CASSPSGRALGMWGETQYF
DNA: TGTGCCAGCAGCCCAAGCGGGAGGGCCTTAGGGATGTGGGGAGAGACCCAGTACTTC

size: .
J: TRBJ2-1
D: TRBD1
V: TRBV11-3
CDR3: CASSLGLGTGAVNEQFF
DNA: TGTGCCAGCAGCTTAGGTTTAGGGACAGGGGCCGTTAATGAGCAGTTCTTC

size: .
J: TRBJ1-1
D: .
V: TRBV29-1
CDR3: CSVGGTVVEAFF
DNA: TGCAGCGTTGGCGGGACGGTTGTTGAAGCTTTCTTT

size: .
J: TRBJ1-5
D: .
V: TRBV5-8
CDR3: CASSLVGWPQHF
DNA: TGTGCCAGCAGCTTGGTGGGGTGGCCCCAGCATTTT

size: .
J: TRBJ2-1
D: TRBD2
V: TRBV9
CDR3: CASSETGTSGAEQFF
DNA: TGTGCCAGCAGCGAGACCGGGACTAGCGGGGCTGAGCAGTTCTTC

size: once
J: TRBJ1-1
D: TRBD1
V: TRBV10-3
CDR3: CAIRDTGGTEAFF
DNA: TGTGCCATCAGGGACACAGGGGGCACTGAAGCTTTCTTT

size: .
J: TRBJ1-1
D: .
V: TRBV30
CDR3: CAWSVRVPEAFF
DNA: TGTGCCTGGAGTGTACGTGTCCCTGAAGCTTTCTTT

size: .
J: TRBJ1-3
D: .
V: TRBV2
CDR3: CASKEQGPGNTIYF
DNA: TGTGCCAGCAAGGAACAGGGACCTGGAAACACCATATATTTT

size: .
J: TRBJ2-1
D: .
V: TRBV6-5
CDR3: CASRENQIIYNEQFF
DNA: TGTGCCAGCAGAGAAAATCAGATCATCTACAATGAGCAGTTCTTC

size: .
J: TRBJ1-5
D: .
V: TRBV15
CDR3: CATSRAGKGQEAYQPQHF
DNA: TGTGCCACCAGCAGAGCCGGAAAAGGGCAGGAAGCTTATCAGCCCCAGCATTTT

size: few
J: TRBJ2-6
D: .
V: TRBV27
CDR3: CASSSRNSGANVLTF
DNA: TGTGCCAGCAGTAGTCGAAACTCTGGGGCCAACGTCCTGACTTTC

size: .
J: TRBJ1-1
D: .
V: TRBV18
CDR3: CASSIRGVEAFF
DNA: TGTGCCAGCTCAATTAGAGGGGTGGAGGCTTTCTTT

size: .
J: TRBJ2-5
D: TRBD2
V: TRBV15
CDR3: CATSRDLKSSGTRETQYF
DNA: TGTGCCACCAGCAGAGATCTTAAGTCTAGCGGGACGCGAGAGACCCAGTACTTC

size: .
J: TRBJ2-7
D: .
V: TRBV28
CDR3: CASRGAADVYEQYF
DNA: TGTGCCAGCAGAGGTGCAGCCGATGTCTACGAGCAGTACTTC

size: .
J: TRBJ2-5
D: .
V: TRBV28
CDR3: CASRDGGSLETQYF
DNA: TGTGCCAGCAGGGATGGGGGGTCCTTAGAGACCCAGTACTTC

size: .
J: TRBJ2-3
D: .
V: TRBV4-3
CDR3: CASSQARAGSGTDTQYF
DNA: TGCGCCAGCAGCCAAGCCCGAGCTGGTAGCGGCACAGATACGCAGTATTTT

size: .
J: TRBJ2-7
D: .
V: TRBV6-5
CDR3: CASSYSGVRYEQYF
DNA: TGTGCCAGCAGTTACTCAGGGGTGCGGTACGAGCAGTACTTC

size: .
J: TRBJ1-5
D: .
V: TRBV7-2
CDR3: CASSLVGGGDGQPQHF
DNA: TGTGCCAGCAGCTTAGTTGGAGGAGGCGACGGTCAGCCCCAGCATTTT

size: .
J: TRBJ2-1
D: TRBD1
V: TRBV2
CDR3: CASSDIGQGEEMGQFF
DNA: TGTGCCAGCAGTGATATCGGACAGGGCGAAGAGATGGGGCAGTTCTTC

size: .
J: TRBJ1-3
D: .
V: TRBV5-5
CDR3: CASSSPKQGGGNTIYF
DNA: TGTGCCAGCAGCTCCCCTAAACAGGGTGGAGGAAACACCATATATTTT

size: .
J: TRBJ1-2
D: .
V: TRBV7-3
CDR3: CASSITTRTDYGYTF
DNA: TGTGCCAGCAGCATAACGACCCGGACAGACTATGGCTACACCTTC

size: .
J: TRBJ2-1
D: .
V: TRBV19
CDR3: CASSIGGDEQFF
DNA: TGTGCCAGTAGTATCGGTGGGGATGAGCAGTTCTTC

size: .
J: TRBJ2-3
D: TRBD1
V: TRBV11-2
CDR3: CASSFRQGGHTDTQYF
DNA: TGTGCCAGCAGCTTTCGACAGGGGGGGCACACAGATACGCAGTATTTT